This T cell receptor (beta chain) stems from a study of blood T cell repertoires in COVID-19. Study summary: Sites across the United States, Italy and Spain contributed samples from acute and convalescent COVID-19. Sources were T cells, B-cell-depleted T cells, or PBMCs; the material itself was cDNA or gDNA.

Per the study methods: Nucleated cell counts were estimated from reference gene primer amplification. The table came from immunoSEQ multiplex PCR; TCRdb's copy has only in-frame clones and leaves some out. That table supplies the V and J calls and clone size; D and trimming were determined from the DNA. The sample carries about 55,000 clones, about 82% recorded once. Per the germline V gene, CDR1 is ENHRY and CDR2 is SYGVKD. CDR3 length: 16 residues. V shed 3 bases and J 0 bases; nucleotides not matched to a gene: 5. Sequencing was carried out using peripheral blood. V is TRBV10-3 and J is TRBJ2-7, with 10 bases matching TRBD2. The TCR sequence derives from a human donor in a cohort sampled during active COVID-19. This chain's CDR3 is CAISDPGLASSYEQYF. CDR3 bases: TGTGCCATCAGTGACCCGGGACTAGCGTCCTCCTACGAGCAGTACTTC.